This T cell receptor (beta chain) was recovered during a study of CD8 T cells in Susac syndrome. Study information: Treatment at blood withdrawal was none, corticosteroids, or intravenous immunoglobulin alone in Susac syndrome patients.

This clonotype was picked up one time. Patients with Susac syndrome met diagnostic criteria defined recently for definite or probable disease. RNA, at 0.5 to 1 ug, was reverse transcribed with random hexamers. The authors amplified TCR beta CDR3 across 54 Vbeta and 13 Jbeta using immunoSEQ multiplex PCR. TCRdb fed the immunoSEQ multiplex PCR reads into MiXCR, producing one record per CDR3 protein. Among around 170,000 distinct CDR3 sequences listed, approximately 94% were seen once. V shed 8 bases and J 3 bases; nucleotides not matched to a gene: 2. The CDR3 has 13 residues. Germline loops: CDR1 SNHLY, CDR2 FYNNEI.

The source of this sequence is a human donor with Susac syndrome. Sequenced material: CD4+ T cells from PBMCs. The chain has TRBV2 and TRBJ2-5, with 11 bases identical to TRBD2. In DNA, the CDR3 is TGTGCCAGCTTAGCGGGGGGGAAAGAGACCCAGTACTTC. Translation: CASLAGGKETQYF.